This TCR beta chain was obtained from a study of T cells in tumors after PD-1 blockade. Study summary: Prior checkpoint blockade, systemic immunosuppressant use, or anti-cancer therapy within 4 weeks excluded patients. During anti-PD-1 treatment, some patients continued daily vismodegib 150 mg.

The CDR3 has 13 amino acids. The germline gives CDR1 LNHDA, CDR2 SQIVND (reference sequence). Trimming left V 3 bases short and J 5 bases short, with 10 bases between. Assay: immunoSEQ multiplex PCR; the TCRdb copy retains only in-frame clones and omits some. The table shows approximately 20,000 clones, with 81% occurring only once. Specimen: PBMCs, collected after anti-PD-1 therapy. This sequence was found in a human donor with advanced basal cell or squamous cell carcinoma (not recorded which). The rearrangement joins TRBV19 to TRBJ2-5; D gene unclear. The CDR3: CASSMLPGETQYF. CDR3 sequence (DNA): TGTGCCAGTAGTATGTTGCCCGGGGAGACCCAGTACTTC. Supplemented by reference TRBV19 and TRBJ2-5, the full variable domain reads DGGITQSPKYLFRKEGQNVTLSCEQNLNHDAMYWYRQDPGQGLRLIYYSQIVNDFQKGDIAEGYSVSREKKESFPLTVTSAQKNPTAFYLCASSMLPGETQYFGPGTRLLVL.